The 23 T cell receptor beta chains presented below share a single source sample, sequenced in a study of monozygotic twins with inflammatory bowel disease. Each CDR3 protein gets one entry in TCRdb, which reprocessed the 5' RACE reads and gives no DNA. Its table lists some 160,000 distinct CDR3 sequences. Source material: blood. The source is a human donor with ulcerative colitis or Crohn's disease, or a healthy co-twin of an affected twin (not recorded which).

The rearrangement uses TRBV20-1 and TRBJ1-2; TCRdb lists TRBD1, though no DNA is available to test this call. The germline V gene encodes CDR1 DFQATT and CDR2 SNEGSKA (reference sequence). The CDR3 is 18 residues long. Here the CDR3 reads CSARGSADRDKSGYGYTF.

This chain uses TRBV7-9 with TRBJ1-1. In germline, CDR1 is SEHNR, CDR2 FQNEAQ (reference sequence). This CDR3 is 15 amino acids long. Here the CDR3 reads CASSLRGGGWTEAFF.

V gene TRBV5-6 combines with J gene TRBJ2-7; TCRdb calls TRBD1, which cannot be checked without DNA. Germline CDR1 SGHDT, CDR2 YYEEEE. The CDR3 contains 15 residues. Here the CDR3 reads CASRQGQGTYYEQYF.

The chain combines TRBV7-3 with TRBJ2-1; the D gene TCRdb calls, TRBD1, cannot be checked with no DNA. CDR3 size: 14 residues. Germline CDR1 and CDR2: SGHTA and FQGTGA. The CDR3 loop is CASSIKGGINEQFF.

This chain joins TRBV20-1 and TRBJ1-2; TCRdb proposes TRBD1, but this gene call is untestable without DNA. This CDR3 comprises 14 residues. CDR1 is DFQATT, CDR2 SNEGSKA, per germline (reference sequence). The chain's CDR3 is CSARDSQGVAGYTF.

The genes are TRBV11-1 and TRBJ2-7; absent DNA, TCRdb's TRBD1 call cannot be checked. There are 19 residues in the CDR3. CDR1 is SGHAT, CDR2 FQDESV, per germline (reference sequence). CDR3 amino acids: CASSFGQGLGTSSSYEQYF.

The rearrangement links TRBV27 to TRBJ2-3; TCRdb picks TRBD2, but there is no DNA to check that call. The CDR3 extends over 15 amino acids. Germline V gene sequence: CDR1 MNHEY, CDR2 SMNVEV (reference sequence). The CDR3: CASSLWDSSTDTQYF.

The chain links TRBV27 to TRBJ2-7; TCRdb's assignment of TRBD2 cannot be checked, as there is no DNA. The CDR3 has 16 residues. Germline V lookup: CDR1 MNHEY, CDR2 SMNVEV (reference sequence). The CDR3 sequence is CASSFTGGRASYEQYF.

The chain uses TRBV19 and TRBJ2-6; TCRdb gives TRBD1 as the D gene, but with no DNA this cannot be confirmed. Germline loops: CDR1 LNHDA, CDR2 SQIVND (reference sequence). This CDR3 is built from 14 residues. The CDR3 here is CASTAGSWANVLTF.

CDR3 in amino acids: CASSRLAGGVSYEQYF. The rearrangement links TRBV7-8 to TRBJ2-7; TCRdb picks TRBD2, but there is no DNA to check that call. Germline CDR1 reads SGHVS; CDR2 reads FQNEAQ. CDR3 size: 16 residues.

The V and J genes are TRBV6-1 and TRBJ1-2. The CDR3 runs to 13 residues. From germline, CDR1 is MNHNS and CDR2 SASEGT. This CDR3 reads CASSATANYGYTF.

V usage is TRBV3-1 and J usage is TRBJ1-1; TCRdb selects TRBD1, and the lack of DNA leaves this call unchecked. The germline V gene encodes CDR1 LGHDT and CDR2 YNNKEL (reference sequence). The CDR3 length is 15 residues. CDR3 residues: CASSQGGHYGTEAFF.

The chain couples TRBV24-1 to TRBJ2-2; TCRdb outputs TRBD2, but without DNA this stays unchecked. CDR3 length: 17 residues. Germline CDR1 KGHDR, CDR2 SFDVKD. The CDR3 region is CATSDLGLAGATGELFF.

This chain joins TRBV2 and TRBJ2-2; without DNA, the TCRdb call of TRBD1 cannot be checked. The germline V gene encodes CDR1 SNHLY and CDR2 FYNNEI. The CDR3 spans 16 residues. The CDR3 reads CASIPNPGRNTGELFF.

The CDR3 loop is CASGLDPPTGNYGYTF. The chain uses TRBV12-5 and TRBJ1-2; TCRdb proposes TRBD1, but this gene call is untestable without DNA. Germline-derived CDR1 and CDR2 are LGHNT and FRNRAP. This CDR3 spans 16 amino acids.

The CDR3 here is CASSPTGGGTEAFF. The chain has TRBV5-1 and TRBJ1-1; TCRdb gives TRBD1 as the D gene, but with no DNA this cannot be confirmed. Per the germline V gene, CDR1 is SGHRS and CDR2 is YFSETQ. The CDR3 is 14 amino acids. The entire variable domain, with the rest obtained from reference TRBV5-1 and TRBJ1-1, is as follows: KAGVTQTPRYLIKTRGQQVTLSCSPISGHRSVSWYQQTPGQGLQFLFEYFSETQRNKGNFPGRFSGRQFSNSRSEMNVSTLELGDSALYLCASSPTGGGTEAFFGQGTRLTVV.

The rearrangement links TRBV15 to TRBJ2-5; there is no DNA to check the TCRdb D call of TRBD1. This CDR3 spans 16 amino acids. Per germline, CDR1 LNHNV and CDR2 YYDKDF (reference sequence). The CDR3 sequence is CATSRDHPGGSETQYF.

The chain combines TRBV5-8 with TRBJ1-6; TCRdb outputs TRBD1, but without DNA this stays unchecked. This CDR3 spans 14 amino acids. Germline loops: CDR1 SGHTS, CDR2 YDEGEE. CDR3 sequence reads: CASSRGGQGLPLHF.

CDR3 in amino acids: CASSLNRDDQPQHF. The V gene is TRBV5-1, the J gene TRBJ1-5; as DNA is missing, the TRBD1 call by TCRdb cannot be tested. The CDR3 runs 14 residues. The germline gives CDR1 SGHRS, CDR2 YFSETQ.

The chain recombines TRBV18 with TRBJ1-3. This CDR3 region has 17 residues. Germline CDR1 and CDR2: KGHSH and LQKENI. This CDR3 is CASSPLNRNVPMNTIYF.

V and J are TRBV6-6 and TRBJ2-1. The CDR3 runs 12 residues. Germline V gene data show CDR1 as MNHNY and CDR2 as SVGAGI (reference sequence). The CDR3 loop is CASSRPYNEQFF.

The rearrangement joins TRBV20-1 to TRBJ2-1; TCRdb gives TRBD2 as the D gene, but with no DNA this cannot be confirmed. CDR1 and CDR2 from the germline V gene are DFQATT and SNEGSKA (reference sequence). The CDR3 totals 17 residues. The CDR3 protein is CSARTSGRLLSNNEQFF.

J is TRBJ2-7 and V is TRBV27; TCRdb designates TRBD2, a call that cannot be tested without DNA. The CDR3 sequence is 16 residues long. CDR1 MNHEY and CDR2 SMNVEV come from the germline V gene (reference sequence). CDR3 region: CASSLLLAGGPGEQYF.